This is a list of T cell receptor beta chains from one sample in a study of blood T cells in healthy people across ages. TCRdb independently ran MiXCR on the 5' RACE reads; one entry per CDR3 protein. The data hold hundreds of thousands of distinct CDR3 sequences, with 25% observed a single time. This sample was also put to use in a study of T cells of mothers and their children.

Sequencing was performed on blood. Receptors were obtained from a boy aged 5-17 years in good health. CDR3s include the opening cysteine and the closing phenylalanine or tryptophan. Each record gives: CDR3 DNA, CDR3 protein, clone size, D gene, J gene, V gene. A D gene is named only where the DNA matches it firmly. Clone sizes are given selectively: once, few, many, or a class where the clone is expanded.

cdr3_nt: TGCAGTGCTAGTGGTAGGGGGCTCTACGAGCAGTACTTC
cdr3_aa: CSASGRGLYEQYF
clone_size: -
d_call: TRBD1
j_call: TRBJ2-7
v_call: TRBV20-1

cdr3_nt: TGTGCCAGCAGTCTCGGGACAGGGGGCGCAAGGGAAAAACTGTTTTTT
cdr3_aa: CASSLGTGGAREKLFF
clone_size: few
d_call: TRBD1
j_call: TRBJ1-4
v_call: TRBV6-1

cdr3_nt: TGTGCCAGCAGTTTTCCGACAGGGTTCCTCTCTGGGGCCAACGTCCTGACTTTC
cdr3_aa: CASSFPTGFLSGANVLTF
clone_size: few
d_call: TRBD1
j_call: TRBJ2-6
v_call: TRBV12-3/TRBV12-4

cdr3_nt: TGCAGCATTTACTCGTGGGGACCCTCGGGCACTGAAGCTTTCTTT
cdr3_aa: CSIYSWGPSGTEAFF
clone_size: few
d_call: -
j_call: TRBJ1-1
v_call: TRBV29-1

cdr3_nt: TGCAGTGCTAGAGAACTGCCCGGGGGAAGCTACGAGCAGTACTTC
cdr3_aa: CSARELPGGSYEQYF
clone_size: -
d_call: -
j_call: TRBJ2-7
v_call: TRBV20-1

cdr3_nt: TGCAGTGCTAAACTCGCAAAGGTGGGGGGAGCCTTACTATACGAGCAGTACTTC
cdr3_aa: CSAKLAKVGGALLYEQYF
clone_size: few
d_call: -
j_call: TRBJ2-7
v_call: TRBV20-1

cdr3_nt: TGTGCCAGCAGTTTTGCCAGGTTTGGTTCTGGAAACACCATATATTTT
cdr3_aa: CASSFARFGSGNTIYF
clone_size: -
d_call: -
j_call: TRBJ1-3
v_call: TRBV12-3/TRBV12-4

cdr3_nt: TGTGCCAGCAGCCGGGACAGGGCTTATGGCTACACCTTC
cdr3_aa: CASSRDRAYGYTF
clone_size: few
d_call: TRBD1
j_call: TRBJ1-2
v_call: TRBV12-3/TRBV12-4

cdr3_nt: TGTGCCAGCAGTCGCCCTCAAGAGACCCAGTACTTC
cdr3_aa: CASSRPQETQYF
clone_size: many
d_call: -
j_call: TRBJ2-5
v_call: TRBV27

cdr3_nt: TGTGCTAGCAGCTTAGCCCCACTAGCGGACCCGTACAATGAGCAGTTCTTC
cdr3_aa: CASSLAPLADPYNEQFF
clone_size: -
d_call: TRBD2
j_call: TRBJ2-1
v_call: TRBV7-7

cdr3_nt: TGCAGCGTTGAAGATCTTATGGTTATCAATGAGCAGTTCTTC
cdr3_aa: CSVEDLMVINEQFF
clone_size: few
d_call: -
j_call: TRBJ2-1
v_call: TRBV29-1

cdr3_nt: TGTGCCACCAGTGAAGGGGCAGTAACCTACAATGAGCAGTTCTTC
cdr3_aa: CATSEGAVTYNEQFF
clone_size: once
d_call: -
j_call: TRBJ2-1
v_call: TRBV24-1

cdr3_nt: TGTGCCAGCAGCTTAATGGGAGGGGAATACAATGAGCAGTTCTTC
cdr3_aa: CASSLMGGEYNEQFF
clone_size: few
d_call: TRBD2
j_call: TRBJ2-1
v_call: TRBV7-3

cdr3_nt: TGTGCCAGCAGCATAAAGGGGGTTCTATTCTATGGCTACACCTTC
cdr3_aa: CASSIKGVLFYGYTF
clone_size: few
d_call: -
j_call: TRBJ1-2
v_call: TRBV4-2

cdr3_nt: TGTGCCAGCAGCCCGGGACGGTCAACTAATGAAAAACTGTTTTTT
cdr3_aa: CASSPGRSTNEKLFF
clone_size: -
d_call: -
j_call: TRBJ1-4
v_call: TRBV3-1

cdr3_nt: TGTGCCAGCAGTTACTCGGGGATGCAAGAGACCCAGTACTTC
cdr3_aa: CASSYSGMQETQYF
clone_size: -
d_call: -
j_call: TRBJ2-5
v_call: TRBV6-2/TRBV6-3

cdr3_nt: TGCGCCAGCAGCTTGATGGAAGGGGGCGGCCAAGAGACCCAGTACTTC
cdr3_aa: CASSLMEGGGQETQYF
clone_size: -
d_call: TRBD1
j_call: TRBJ2-5
v_call: TRBV5-1

cdr3_nt: TGTGCCAGCAGTGAAGACTGGGGGGAAGGGACCCAGTACTTC
cdr3_aa: CASSEDWGEGTQYF
clone_size: -
d_call: -
j_call: TRBJ2-5
v_call: TRBV6-1

cdr3_nt: TGTGCCAGCAGCCGGGGCGATAGCGGAAACGAGCAGTACTTC
cdr3_aa: CASSRGDSGNEQYF
clone_size: -
d_call: -
j_call: TRBJ2-7
v_call: TRBV3-1

cdr3_nt: TGTGCCAGCAGGTCCCCGGGAGGGAACTATGGCTACACCTTC
cdr3_aa: CASRSPGGNYGYTF
clone_size: -
d_call: -
j_call: TRBJ1-2
v_call: TRBV12-3/TRBV12-4

cdr3_nt: TGCAGTGCTAGCAATCTAGCGGGAGTTTCCTACAATGAGCAGTTCTTC
cdr3_aa: CSASNLAGVSYNEQFF
clone_size: few
d_call: TRBD2
j_call: TRBJ2-1
v_call: TRBV20-1

cdr3_nt: TGTGCCAGCAGCTCCAGCGAAGCCCTCACATCAGTAGCCAAAAACATTCAGTACTTC
cdr3_aa: CASSSSEALTSVAKNIQYF
clone_size: few
d_call: -
j_call: TRBJ2-4
v_call: TRBV7-9

cdr3_nt: TGCAGTGCTTCTGCGATCGGGACAGCCGAGCAGTACTTC
cdr3_aa: CSASAIGTAEQYF
clone_size: -
d_call: TRBD1
j_call: TRBJ2-7
v_call: TRBV20-1

cdr3_nt: TGCGCCAGCAGCTTGGAAATGAGCGGGACCCTTGGAGAGCAGTACTTC
cdr3_aa: CASSLEMSGTLGEQYF
clone_size: -
d_call: TRBD2
j_call: TRBJ2-7
v_call: TRBV5-1

cdr3_nt: TGTGCCAGCAGCAGACGACAGGGGAATTCACCCCTCCACTTT
cdr3_aa: CASSRRQGNSPLHF
clone_size: -
d_call: TRBD1
j_call: TRBJ1-6
v_call: TRBV11-3

cdr3_nt: TGTGCCAGCAGTGAAACCCCGACAGGGTTCCATAATTCACCCCTCCACTTT
cdr3_aa: CASSETPTGFHNSPLHF
clone_size: -
d_call: TRBD1
j_call: TRBJ1-6
v_call: TRBV6-1

cdr3_nt: TGTGCCAGCAGCTCCTACAGGGGTTGGAGCGGGGAGCTGTTTTTT
cdr3_aa: CASSSYRGWSGELFF
clone_size: -
d_call: TRBD1
j_call: TRBJ2-2
v_call: TRBV7-2

cdr3_nt: TGCGCCAGCGATGACAGGGACACAGATACGCAGTATTTT
cdr3_aa: CASDDRDTDTQYF
clone_size: few
d_call: TRBD1
j_call: TRBJ2-3
v_call: TRBV10-2

cdr3_nt: TGCAGCGCACCGGGATTAGAACCGGCTAGCTCCTACAATGAGCAGTTCTTC
cdr3_aa: CSAPGLEPASSYNEQFF
clone_size: few
d_call: -
j_call: TRBJ2-1
v_call: TRBV29-1

cdr3_nt: TGTGCCATCAGTGCTAGCCTGGCTGATAATGAAAAACTGTTTTTT
cdr3_aa: CAISASLADNEKLFF
clone_size: -
d_call: -
j_call: TRBJ1-4
v_call: TRBV10-3

cdr3_nt: TGTGCCAGCAGTTTAGCAGGGTACTATGGCTACACCTTC
cdr3_aa: CASSLAGYYGYTF
clone_size: -
d_call: -
j_call: TRBJ1-2
v_call: TRBV12-3/TRBV12-4

cdr3_nt: TGTGCTAGTGGTTTCTCGACTCCTCGTGGCCAGCCCCAGCATTTT
cdr3_aa: CASGFSTPRGQPQHF
clone_size: -
d_call: -
j_call: TRBJ1-5
v_call: TRBV12-5

cdr3_nt: TGTGCCAGCAGTTTAACGGCAGGGGACTTTAATGAGCAGTTCTTC
cdr3_aa: CASSLTAGDFNEQFF
clone_size: -
d_call: -
j_call: TRBJ2-1
v_call: TRBV12-3/TRBV12-4

cdr3_nt: TGTGCCATCAGTGAGCCGGGGGACAGGGTCGGAGAGACCCAGTACTTC
cdr3_aa: CAISEPGDRVGETQYF
clone_size: -
d_call: TRBD1
j_call: TRBJ2-5
v_call: TRBV10-3

cdr3_nt: TGCAGTGCCAGTTACAGGGGCACTGAAGCTTTCTTT
cdr3_aa: CSASYRGTEAFF
clone_size: -
d_call: TRBD1
j_call: TRBJ1-1
v_call: TRBV20-1

cdr3_nt: TGTGCCAGCAGTCAAGCGGGAGGGCCCCACAATGAGCAGTTCTTC
cdr3_aa: CASSQAGGPHNEQFF
clone_size: few
d_call: TRBD2
j_call: TRBJ2-1
v_call: TRBV28

cdr3_nt: TGCAGCGTTGATGGGGCAGGGAGGGTCACTGAAGCTTTCTTT
cdr3_aa: CSVDGAGRVTEAFF
clone_size: few
d_call: -
j_call: TRBJ1-1
v_call: TRBV29-1

cdr3_nt: TGTGCCAGCAGTTTAGGGATTTCAGGGAAGCCTTATGGCTACACCTTC
cdr3_aa: CASSLGISGKPYGYTF
clone_size: few
d_call: -
j_call: TRBJ1-2
v_call: TRBV12-3/TRBV12-4

cdr3_nt: TGTGCCAGCACTCCCAGGGGGAATATGAACACCGGGGAGCTGTTTTTT
cdr3_aa: CASTPRGNMNTGELFF
clone_size: -
d_call: TRBD1
j_call: TRBJ2-2
v_call: TRBV27

cdr3_nt: TGCGCCAGCAGCCCCTTAGAGTACCAAGAGACCCAGTACTTC
cdr3_aa: CASSPLEYQETQYF
clone_size: few
d_call: -
j_call: TRBJ2-5
v_call: TRBV5-1

cdr3_nt: TGTGCCAGCAGCGTACAGAGCTCGGGGGGTTTGGAGACCCAGTACTTC
cdr3_aa: CASSVQSSGGLETQYF
clone_size: few
d_call: TRBD2
j_call: TRBJ2-5
v_call: TRBV9

cdr3_nt: TGTGCCAGCAGCTTTCCGACAGGGGGTGGCAATGAGCAGTTCTTC
cdr3_aa: CASSFPTGGGNEQFF
clone_size: -
d_call: TRBD1
j_call: TRBJ2-1
v_call: TRBV7-2

cdr3_nt: TGTGCCAGCAGTTTAGGGTACGCTGAAGCTTTCTTT
cdr3_aa: CASSLGYAEAFF
clone_size: few
d_call: -
j_call: TRBJ1-1
v_call: TRBV12-3/TRBV12-4

cdr3_nt: TGCGCCAGCAGCCAAGCACAGACAGGGCACAATGAGCAGTTCTTC
cdr3_aa: CASSQAQTGHNEQFF
clone_size: -
d_call: TRBD1
j_call: TRBJ2-1
v_call: TRBV4-1

cdr3_nt: TGTGCCAGCAGCTTCCTACCCACAGGGGACGGCACTGAAGCTTTCTTT
cdr3_aa: CASSFLPTGDGTEAFF
clone_size: -
d_call: TRBD1
j_call: TRBJ1-1
v_call: TRBV11-2

cdr3_nt: TGTGCCATCAATGATGGGGCTGGCTACACCTTC
cdr3_aa: CAINDGAGYTF
clone_size: few
d_call: -
j_call: TRBJ1-2
v_call: TRBV10-3

cdr3_nt: TGTGCCAGCAACCTCCCACCGTGGGACCCCTCGTACTTC
cdr3_aa: CASNLPPWDPSYF
clone_size: -
d_call: -
j_call: TRBJ2-5
v_call: TRBV2

cdr3_nt: TGTGCCAGCAGCCAAGCCTGGAGCGGAGGTAGCACAGATACGCAGTATTTT
cdr3_aa: CASSQAWSGGSTDTQYF
clone_size: few
d_call: -
j_call: TRBJ2-3
v_call: TRBV4-2

cdr3_nt: TGTGCCAGCTCTAAGGGACAGGGGTTCACTAATGAAAAACTGTTTTTT
cdr3_aa: CASSKGQGFTNEKLFF
clone_size: -
d_call: TRBD1
j_call: TRBJ1-4
v_call: TRBV6-1

cdr3_nt: TGTGCCAGCAGCCCACACGCAGGTCCCAAAAACATTCAGTACTTC
cdr3_aa: CASSPHAGPKNIQYF
clone_size: -
d_call: -
j_call: TRBJ2-4
v_call: TRBV12-3/TRBV12-4

cdr3_nt: TGCGCCAGCAGCCAAGATTTGATAAACACTGAAGCTTTCTTT
cdr3_aa: CASSQDLINTEAFF
clone_size: -
d_call: -
j_call: TRBJ1-1
v_call: TRBV4-3